This T cell receptor beta chain was recovered during a study of OX40 agonist ivuxolimab in advanced cancers. Whole-study context: Patients undergoing dose escalation presented with hepatocellular carcinoma, melanoma, renal cell or head and neck cancer. Whole-study results and caveats: CD4+ and CD8+ blood T cells expanded clonally by week 6 at 0.1 to 3.0 mg/kg. Among T cells, CD8+ cells averaged more expanded clones than CD4+ cells.

Clones were sequenced by immunoSEQ multiplex PCR, and TCRdb holds only the in-frame ones, with some missing. The sample includes over 90,000 clones, roughly 90% seen only once; the top ten take roughly 0.16%. This clone was seen once. The antigen is undetermined. The sequenced sample was CD4+ or CD8+ T cells sorted from blood, obtained in a trial of the OX40 agonist ivuxolimab. The clonotype originates from an adult with an advanced solid tumor such as melanoma, head and neck, liver or kidney cancer.

The CDR3 DNA sequence: TGCGCCAGCAGCTTGGCACAGGGTGTGGGGCATGGCTACACCTTC. It is translated as CASSLAQGVGHGYTF. The chain recombines TRBV5-1 with TRBJ1-2, with a weak D call TRBD1 (6 bases). The length of the CDR3 is 15 residues. CDR1 SGHRS and CDR2 YFSETQ come from the germline V gene. Trimming shortened V by 0 bases and J by 6 bases, and 15 bases separated the two germline ends.